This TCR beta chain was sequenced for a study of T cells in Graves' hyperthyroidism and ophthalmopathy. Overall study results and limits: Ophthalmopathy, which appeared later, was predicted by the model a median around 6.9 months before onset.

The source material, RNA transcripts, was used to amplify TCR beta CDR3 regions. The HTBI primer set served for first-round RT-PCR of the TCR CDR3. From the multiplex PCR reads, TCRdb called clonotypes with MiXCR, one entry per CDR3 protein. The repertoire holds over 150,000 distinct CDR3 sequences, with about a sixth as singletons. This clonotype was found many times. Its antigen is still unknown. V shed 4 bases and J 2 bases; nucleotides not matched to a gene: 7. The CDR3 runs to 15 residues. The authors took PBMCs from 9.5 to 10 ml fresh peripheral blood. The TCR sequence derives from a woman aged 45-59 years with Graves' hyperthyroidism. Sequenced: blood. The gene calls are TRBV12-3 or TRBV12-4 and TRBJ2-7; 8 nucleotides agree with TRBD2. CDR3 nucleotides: TGTGCCAGCAGTTCCGCTAGCGGGTTGACCTACGAGCAGTACTTC. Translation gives CASSSASGLTYEQYF.